These 19 T cell receptor beta chains came from one sample sequenced in a study of T cells in Graves' hyperthyroidism and ophthalmopathy (dated by TCRdb to about 2019). Libraries were built with multiplex PCR. The run used an Illumina HiSeq 2000. TCR beta CDR3 regions were amplified from RNA transcripts. A first-round RT-PCR of the TCR CDR3 used the HTBI primer set with the Qiagen OneStep RT-PCR kit. In-frame beta chains were kept once TCRdb had trimmed the public reads at Q25 with fastp and called clones with MiXCR. Rows merge per CDR3 protein into single entries with the most common DNA and genes. The sample table records more than 500,000 distinct CDR3 sequences; 14% to 15% of these occur just once. Together, the top ten hold roughly 4.5% of the sample. Sequencing was carried out using blood. These receptor sequences come from a woman between 40 and 55 years old with Graves' ophthalmopathy.

This clonotype has more than one count but fewer than ten. The gene calls are TRBV12-3 or TRBV12-4 and TRBJ1-1; D is uncertain. Trimming removed 8 bases from V and 0 bases from J, with 13 bases in between. The CDR3 contains 14 residues. The CDR3, as DNA: TGTGCCAGCGCCGTCGGTGGTTTGAACACTGAAGCTTTCTTT. Translated, it gives CASAVGGLNTEAFF.

The sample holds a few counts of this clonotype. The chain recombines TRBV12-5 with TRBJ2-2; 9 positions agree with TRBD1. The CDR3 runs 17 residues. Losses at the gene ends were 3 bases for V and 3 bases for J; bases not matched to a gene: 8. Germline loops: CDR1 LGHNT, CDR2 FRNRAP. The DNA for the CDR3 is TGTGCTAGTGGTTTCACACAGGGGGCTTTCCACACCGGGGAGCTGTTTTTT. Its protein is CASGFTQGAFHTGELFF.

In this sample, this clonotype turned up a few times. The V gene is TRBV9, the J gene TRBJ1-3; D is unclear. V lost 0 bases, J lost 3 bases, and 16 bases lay in between. This CDR3 has 17 residues. Germline V gene data show CDR1 as SGDLS and CDR2 as YYNGEE. The CDR3 here is CASSVDPRARFGNTIYF. DNA of the CDR3: TGTGCCAGCAGCGTAGATCCGAGGGCCCGTTTTGGAAACACCATATATTTT. The whole variable domain, remainder taken from reference TRBV9 and TRBJ1-3, is DSGVTQTPKHLITATGQRVTLRCSPRSGDLSVYWYQQSLDQGLQFLIQYYNGEERAKGNILERFSAQQFPDLHSELNLSSLELGDSALYFCASSVDPRARFGNTIYFGEGSWLTVV.

This clonotype was observed many times. V usage is TRBV20-1 and J usage is TRBJ2-5; TRBD2 matches 7 bases. From germline, CDR1 is DFQATT and CDR2 SNEGSKA (reference sequence). The CDR3 is made up of 15 amino acids. The J segment lost 4 bases and the V segment lost 6 bases, leaving 14 bases of the junction unmatched. The DNA for the CDR3 is TGCAGTGCGCCCCTACCGGGGGGACGCGGAGAGACCCAGTACTTC. It encodes CSAPLPGGRGETQYF.

In this sample, this clonotype turned up many times. The chain is built from TRBV2 and TRBJ2-7; 9 nucleotides line up with TRBD2. Germline values: CDR1 SNHLY, CDR2 FYNNEI. This CDR3 spans 15 amino acids. Trimming cost V 7 bases and J 4 bases; bases outside gene matches: 11. The CDR3 coding sequence is TGTGCCAGCACTCCGGGACTAGCTGTTAGGTACGAGCAGTACTTC. Encoded protein: CASTPGLAVRYEQYF.

This clonotype was counted many times. The rearrangement links TRBV20-1 to TRBJ2-7, with D possibly matching TRBD1 (5 bases). Trimming cost V 5 bases and J 4 bases, with 21 bases left between them. This CDR3 region has 15 residues. Germline CDR1 and CDR2: DFQATT and SNEGSKA (reference sequence). For the CDR3, the DNA is TGCAGTGCTTCCCATGAGACAGTCGGGTTTTACGAGCAGTACTTC. Translated, it gives CSASHETVGFYEQYF.

The V call is TRBV12-3 or TRBV12-4, the J call TRBJ1-2; D perhaps matches TRBD1 (5 bases). This CDR3 has 13 residues. Trimming stripped 5 bases from V and 6 bases from J, with 13 bases between. The CDR3 coding sequence is TGTGCCAGCAGTCGGGGGGGGACCGATGGCTACACCTTC. It specifies CASSRGGTDGYTF.

Many counts were recorded for this clonotype. CDR3 DNA sequence: TGTGCCAGCAGCTTAGAACAGGGGAGAGGGTATGGCTACACCTTC. Translation gives CASSLEQGRGYGYTF. The V gene is TRBV11-2, the J gene TRBJ1-2; the match to TRBD1 covers 7 bases. CDR1 and CDR2 from the germline V gene are SGHAT and FQNNGV. The CDR3 contains 15 residues. After removal of 0 bases from V and 5 bases from J, the junction contained 6 bases not matched to a gene.

In this sample, this clonotype turned up many times. V is TRBV11-2 and J is TRBJ1-1, with 7 nucleotides matching TRBD1. Trimming cost V 6 bases and J 11 bases; bases outside gene matches: 9. The length of the CDR3 is 12 residues. In germline, CDR1 is SGHAT, CDR2 FQNNGV. CDR3: CASRPQGGWAFF. The CDR3, as DNA: TGTGCCAGCAGACCTCAGGGGGGTTGGGCTTTCTTT.

This clonotype was counted many times. The chain recombines TRBV20-1 with TRBJ2-7; the match to TRBD1 covers 7 bases. CDR3 length: 14 residues. J lost 5 bases, V lost 6 bases, and 13 bases had no gene match. CDR1 and CDR2 (germline): DFQATT, SNEGSKA (reference sequence). As DNA, the CDR3 is TGCAGTGCCGGCAATCCAGGGGGTTCGGACGAGCAGTACTTC. It is translated as CSAGNPGGSDEQYF.

This clonotype was counted at least ten times. The CDR3 DNA sequence: TGTGCCAGCAGTTACTCGGGGGGATATGGTCAGCCCCAGCATTTT. Protein product: CASSYSGGYGQPQHF. The chain recombines TRBV6-5 with TRBJ1-5, with D tentatively TRBD1 (5 bases). Germline V CDR1 and CDR2: MNHEY, SVGAGI. The CDR3 totals 15 residues. V gave up 0 bases and J gave up 6 bases, with 12 bases separating them.

This clonotype came up many times. The V and J genes are TRBV9 and TRBJ2-5; no clear D. Trimming pared 1 base from V and 2 bases from J, leaving 6 bases between. This CDR3 contains 13 residues. CDR1 and CDR2 (germline): SGDLS, YYNGEE. The CDR3 bases are TGTGCCAGCAGCGTAAGAGGACAAGAGACCCAGTACTTC. It specifies CASSVRGQETQYF.

This clonotype came up once. The V and J genes are TRBV5-1 and TRBJ2-7; 11 nucleotides align to TRBD1. Germline V gene data show CDR1 as SGHRS and CDR2 as YFSETQ. V lost 4 bases, J lost 3 bases, and 6 bases stayed unmatched. The CDR3 is 15 residues long. The CDR3 region has the DNA TGCGCCAGCAGCAGAGATGGGACAGGGGGCTACGAGCAGTACTTC. This encodes CASSRDGTGGYEQYF.

This clonotype was seen repeatedly, ten times or more. This chain links TRBV20-1 with TRBJ2-5; D is possibly TRBD2 (5 bases). The germline CDR1 and CDR2 sequences are DFQATT and SNEGSKA (reference sequence). Trimming took off 5 bases at V and 5 bases at J, with 24 bases between the two ends. The CDR3 covers 16 residues. The CDR3 region has the DNA TGCAGTGCTCCTTCCCAGGAGGCAGGCGCATCTGAGACCCAGTACTTC. Residues: CSAPSQEAGASETQYF.

This clonotype has just a few counts. The chain joins TRBV7-2 to TRBJ2-6, with 7 bases matching TRBD1. The CDR3 has 19 amino acids. Germline assignment: CDR1 SGHTA and CDR2 FQGNSA. The V segment lost 0 bases and the J segment 2 bases; nucleotides outside the gene matches: 10. The CDR3 region is CASSLANDRVGAGANVLTF. The CDR3 nucleotides are TGTGCCAGCAGCTTAGCAAACGACAGGGTGGGAGCTGGGGCCAACGTCCTGACTTTC.

This clonotype was counted many times. The CDR3 nucleotides read TGCAGCGTTGAGCAGTTGGAAACCTACGAGCAGTACTTC. This translates into CSVEQLETYEQYF. The chain has TRBV29-1 and TRBJ2-7; D is undetermined. Trimming left V 3 bases short and J 2 bases short, with 11 bases between. The V gene's germline CDR1 is SQVTM and CDR2 ANQGSEA. The CDR3 spans 13 residues.

The sample holds a few counts of this clonotype. The gene calls are TRBV19 and TRBJ1-2, with 10 positions matching TRBD1. V shed 1 base and J 4 bases; nucleotides not matched to a gene: 3. CDR3 length: 15 residues. Germline V gene sequence: CDR1 LNHDA, CDR2 SQIVND (reference sequence). The CDR3 sequence: CASSIGQGAVYGYTF. CDR3 sequence (DNA): TGTGCCAGTAGTATAGGACAGGGGGCGGTCTATGGCTACACCTTC.

This clonotype has ten or more counts. This chain uses TRBV7-2 with TRBJ2-7; TRBD2 matches at 13 bases. J lost 3 bases, V lost 5 bases, and 4 bases had no gene match. Germline values: CDR1 SGHTA, CDR2 FQGNSA. This CDR3 is 15 amino acids long. The CDR3 bases are TGTGCCAGCAGCGTACTAGCGGGAGGGGGCTACGAGCAGTACTTC. Amino acid sequence: CASSVLAGGGYEQYF.

This clonotype was picked up many times. This chain links TRBV11-1 with TRBJ2-7; TRBD1 aligns across 7 bases. This CDR3 is built from 18 residues. The germline CDR1 and CDR2 sequences are SGHAT and FQDESV (reference sequence). V shed 7 bases, J shed 2 bases, and the junction held 20 bases outside the gene matches. The CDR3 region has the DNA TGTGCCAGCACCCTGGGGGACAGTCACTTAGATTTGGCCTACGAGCAGTACTTC. It is translated as CASTLGDSHLDLAYEQYF.